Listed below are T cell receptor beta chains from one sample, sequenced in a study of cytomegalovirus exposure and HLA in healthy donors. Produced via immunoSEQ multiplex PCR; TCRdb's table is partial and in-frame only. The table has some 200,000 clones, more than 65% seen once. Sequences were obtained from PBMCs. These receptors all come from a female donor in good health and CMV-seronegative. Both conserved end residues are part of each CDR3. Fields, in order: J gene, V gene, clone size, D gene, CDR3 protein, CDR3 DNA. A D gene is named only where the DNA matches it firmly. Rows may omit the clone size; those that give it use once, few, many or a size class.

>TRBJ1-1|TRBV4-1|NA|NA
CASSHPSGRLGTEAFF
TGCGCCAGCAGCCACCCCAGCGGGAGGTTGGGCACTGAAGCTTTCTTT
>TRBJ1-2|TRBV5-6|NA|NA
CASSRDSGNHGYTF
TGTGCCAGCAGCCGCGACTCAGGGAATCATGGCTACACCTTC
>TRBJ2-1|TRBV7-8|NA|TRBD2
CASSGTGTSGTYNEQFF
TGTGCCAGCAGCGGAACCGGGACTAGCGGGACTTACAATGAGCAGTTCTTC
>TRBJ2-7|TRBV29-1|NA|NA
CSVEETRRGRYEQYF
TGCAGCGTTGAAGAGACTCGAAGGGGTCGGTACGAGCAGTACTTC
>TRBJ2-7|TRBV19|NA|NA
CASSAVGAGEQYF
TGTGCCAGTAGCGCCGTGGGAGCGGGCGAGCAGTACTTC
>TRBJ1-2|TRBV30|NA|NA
CAWSLADFDYGYTF
TGTGCCTGGAGTCTGGCAGACTTTGACTATGGCTACACCTTC
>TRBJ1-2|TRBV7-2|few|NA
CASSLAQGLGYGYTF
TGTGCCAGCAGCTTAGCGCAGGGACTAGGGTATGGCTACACCTTC
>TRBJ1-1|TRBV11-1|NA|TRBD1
CASVKGATEAFF
TGTGCCAGCGTGAAGGGGGCAACTGAAGCTTTCTTT
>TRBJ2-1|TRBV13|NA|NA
CASSLVRGSYNEQFF
TGTGCCAGCAGCTTAGTTCGGGGATCCTACAATGAGCAGTTCTTC
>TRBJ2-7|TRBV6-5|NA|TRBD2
CASRRGGESSYEQYF
TGTGCCAGCAGGCGCGGGGGGGAGAGCTCCTACGAGCAGTACTTC